Each of the 12 T cell receptor beta chains below was sequenced from the same sample in a study of T-cell reconstitution after alpha-beta-depleted transplantation in children. Library preparation (for TCRbeta) was performed with unique molecular identifiers. TCRdb re-called the PCR reads through MiXCR, storing one row per CDR3 protein. The sample consists of some 590,000 distinct CDR3 sequences, roughly a tenth of them appearing once. The starting material was PBMCs from the stem cell graft donor, obtained from the stem cell graft. The origin of the receptors is a human donor who donated a stem cell graft to a child with acute myeloid leukemia.

This clonotype was observed a handful of times. The rearrangement uses TRBV29-1 and TRBJ2-7, with 10 positions matching TRBD2. Germline CDR1 reads SQVTM; CDR2 reads ANQGSEA. J gave up 5 bases and V 3 bases, and 4 bases lay outside the gene matches. The length of the CDR3 is 13 residues. The CDR3 nucleotides read TGCAGCGTTGAGAGCGGGAGGGGAAACGAGCAGTACTTC. This translates into CSVESGRGNEQYF.

The chain joins TRBV7-3 to TRBJ2-1, with D perhaps given as TRBD1 or TRBD2 (5 bases each). Germline V gene lookup returns CDR1 SGHTA and CDR2 FQGTGA. This CDR3 region has 14 residues. Trimming took 3 bases from V and 6 from J, leaving 12 bases between them. The CDR3 protein is CASSLGTWSNEQFF. CDR3 DNA sequence: TGTGCCAGCAGCTTGGGGACCTGGTCCAATGAGCAGTTCTTC.

With regard to this clonotype: Being one base from a much bigger clone, this may be a read error. The chain has TRBV29-1 and TRBJ2-1; D uncertain. Trimming removed 3 bases at V and 2 bases at J, with 14 bases between. Germline CDR1 is SQVTM and CDR2 is ANQGSEA. This CDR3 comprises 15 residues. The CDR3 DNA is TGCAGCGTTGACCTCCTAGTGGAAGCCTACAATGAGCAGTTCTTC. It yields the protein CSVDLLVEAYNEQFF.

The sample holds a few counts of this clonotype. The rearrangement links TRBV7-9 to TRBJ1-1; 7 nucleotides align to TRBD1. This CDR3 contains 16 residues. Trimming cost V 0 bases and J 6 bases; bases outside gene matches: 10. CDR1 SEHNR and CDR2 FQNEAQ come from the germline V gene (reference sequence). The CDR3 loop reads CASSLASQGKIPEAFF. DNA of the CDR3: TGTGCCAGCAGCTTAGCGTCACAGGGGAAGATCCCTGAAGCTTTCTTT.

This clonotype has a count of ten or more. The CDR3 spells CASSSVAGYTGELFF. CDR3 bases: TGTGCCAGCAGCTCGGTAGCGGGTTACACCGGGGAGCTGTTTTTT. The chain employs TRBV7-2 and TRBJ2-2; TRBD2 matches at 7 bases. There are 15 residues in the CDR3. Trimming took 4 bases from V and 3 from J; bases not matched to a gene: 5. CDR1 is SGHTA and CDR2 is FQGNSA in the germline V gene.

This rearrangement joins TRBV29-1 to TRBJ2-1; TRBD1 aligns across 11 bases. Germline V gene data show CDR1 as SQVTM and CDR2 as ANQGSEA. With V trimmed by 7 bases and J by 0 bases, 5 bases remained unmatched. CDR3 length: 15 residues. The DNA for the CDR3 is TGCAGCGCCCGGACAGGGGGCGGCTCCTACAATGAGCAGTTCTTC. This codes for CSARTGGGSYNEQFF.

In this sample, this clonotype turned up many times. The rearrangement links TRBV28 to TRBJ2-7; 7 nucleotides align to TRBD2. The V gene's germline CDR1 is MDHEN and CDR2 SYDVKM. Trimming removed 5 bases from V and 6 bases from J; junction bases left unmatched: 4. This CDR3 region has 12 residues. DNA of the CDR3: TGTGCCAGCAGTGGGGGGGTAGGCGAGCAGTACTTC. This codes for CASSGGVGEQYF.

This clonotype was seen many times. The chain links TRBV5-1 to TRBJ1-6; D gene uncertain. CDR3 length: 15 residues. Germline CDR1 and CDR2: SGHRS and YFSETQ. The germline V and J ends were trimmed by 7 bases and 4 bases, with 15 bases remaining between them. The CDR3: CASEVGSLYNSPLHF. DNA of the CDR3: TGCGCCAGCGAGGTGGGCAGCTTATATAATTCACCCCTCCACTTT.

This clonotype was seen at least ten times. The V call is TRBV15, the J call TRBJ2-1, with 14 bases identical to TRBD2. Germline lookup yields CDR1 LNHNV and CDR2 YYDKDF (reference sequence). The CDR3 sequence is 17 residues long. The ends lost 1 base at V and 7 bases at J; junction bases unmatched: 6. The CDR3 DNA reads TGTGCCACCAGCAGAGGTTTGGGACTAGCGGGAGAAAATGAGCAGTTCTTC. This codes for CATSRGLGLAGENEQFF.

The J gene is TRBJ2-1, the V gene TRBV28, with 11 bases fitting TRBD2. This CDR3 region has 12 residues. The trim removed 6 bases at V and 14 bases at J, leaving 6 bases unmatched. In germline, CDR1 is MDHEN, CDR2 SYDVKM. The CDR3 sequence: CASRTSGIEEFF. In DNA form, the CDR3 reads TGTGCCAGCAGGACTAGCGGGATTGAAGAGTTCTTC.

This clonotype occurred a few times. The V and J genes are TRBV12-3 or TRBV12-4 and TRBJ2-2, with D tentatively TRBD2 (6 bases). This CDR3 has 16 residues. V dropped 4 bases and J dropped 4 bases, with 16 bases sitting between them. The CDR3 nucleotides are TGTGCCAGCAGTTGGGCCCATGGAGGGGTCACCGGGGAGCTGTTTTTT. Its protein is CASSWAHGGVTGELFF.

This clonotype was observed many times. The chain combines TRBV20-1 with TRBJ1-2, with a tentative D call TRBD1 (6 bases). Germline loops: CDR1 DFQATT, CDR2 SNEGSKA (reference sequence). Trimming took 0 bases from V and 4 from J, leaving 9 bases between them. The CDR3 spans 13 residues. CDR3 in DNA: TGCAGTGCTAGAGATAACAGGGCCTATGGCTACACCTTC. Translated, it gives CSARDNRAYGYTF.